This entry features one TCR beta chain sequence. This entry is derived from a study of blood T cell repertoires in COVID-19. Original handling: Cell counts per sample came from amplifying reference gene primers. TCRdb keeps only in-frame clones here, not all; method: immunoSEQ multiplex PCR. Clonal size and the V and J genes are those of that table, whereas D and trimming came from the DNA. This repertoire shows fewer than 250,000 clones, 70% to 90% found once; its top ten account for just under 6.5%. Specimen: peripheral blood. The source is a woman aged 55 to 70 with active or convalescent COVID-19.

CDR3: CASSLWVGTGEIPEAFF. The CDR3 nucleotides are TGTGCCAGCAGCTTATGGGTGGGGACAGGGGAAATTCCTGAAGCTTTCTTT. V gene TRBV11-3 combines with J gene TRBJ1-1, with TRBD1 matching 10 bases. Germline V lookup: CDR1 SGHNT, CDR2 YENEEA. V shed 2 bases and J 6 bases; nucleotides not matched to a gene: 12. This CDR3 is built from 17 residues.